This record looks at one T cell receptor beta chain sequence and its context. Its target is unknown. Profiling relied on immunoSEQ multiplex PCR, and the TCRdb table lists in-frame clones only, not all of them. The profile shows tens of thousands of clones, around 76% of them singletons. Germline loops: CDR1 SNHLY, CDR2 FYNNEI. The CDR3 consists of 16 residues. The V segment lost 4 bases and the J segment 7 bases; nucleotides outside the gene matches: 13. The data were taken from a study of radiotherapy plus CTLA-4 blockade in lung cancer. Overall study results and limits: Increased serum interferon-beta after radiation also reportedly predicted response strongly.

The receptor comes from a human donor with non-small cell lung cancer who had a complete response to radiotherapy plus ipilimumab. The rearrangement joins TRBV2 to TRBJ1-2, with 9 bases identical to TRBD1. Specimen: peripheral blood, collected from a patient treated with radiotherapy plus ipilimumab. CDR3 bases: TGTGCCAGCAGTGGGCCCCCCGGGGACAGGGTGCGTGGCTACACCTTC. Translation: CASSGPPGDRVRGYTF.